This TCR beta chain emerged from a study of regulatory T cells in long-lasting Graves disease. On the study more broadly: Antithyroid drug use was under 3 months in newly diagnosed Graves' patients. Regarding the study as a whole: More public clonotypes were shared by persistent patients (2,741) than by new patients (more than 950).

This clonotype came up many times. Its antigen is still unknown. Arm-PCR of CDR3 regions and iRepertoire HTBI primers were the basis on which TCR beta libraries were built. TCRdb itself ran the multiplex PCR reads through MiXCR, one entry per CDR3 protein. The sample lists more than 300,000 distinct CDR3 sequences; around a sixth were seen once. The time point denotes: newly diagnosed GD, antithyroid drugs for less than 3 months. From RNA extracted from PBMCs, the TCR library was made. CDR3 size: 14 residues. The germline CDR1 and CDR2 sequences are SNHLY and FYNNEI. V lost 6 bases, J lost 5 bases, and 14 bases lay in between.

The source was peripheral blood mononuclear cells (PBMCs), collected at new diagnosis, from a patient treated with antithyroid drugs. The origin of this receptor is a female donor with Graves disease. The chain has TRBV2 and TRBJ1-5, with D unclear. The CDR3 nucleotides read TGTGCCAGCAGCGCTGGGAGCGGGGATCAGCCCCAGCATTTT. Translating it yields CASSAGSGDQPQHF.